Each of the 19 T cell receptor beta chains below was sequenced from the same sample in a study of blood T cell repertoires in COVID-19 (dated by TCRdb to between 2020 and 2021). The library relied on the immunoSEQ multiplex PCR assay. Held by TCRdb, this immuneACCESS table contains in-frame sequences only and omits some clones. Under half of the omission traces to an unresolved V gene where checked; the cause of the rest is unknown. The sample has approximately 150,000 clones on record, 87% of them singletons. Less than 5.5% of the sample goes to the ten largest clones. Sequencing used peripheral blood. The receptors stem from a human donor in a cohort sampled during active COVID-19.

Only one count was recorded for this clone. This sequence joins TRBV5-6 and TRBJ2-7, with TRBD2 matching 7 bases. Germline CDR1 reads SGHDT; CDR2 reads YYEEEE. V gave up 2 bases and J gave up 0 bases; unmatched junction bases: 11. The CDR3 is made up of 17 amino acids. The CDR3 region is CASSFRDYPKGSYEQYF. As DNA, the CDR3 is TGTGCCAGCAGCTTCCGGGACTACCCCAAAGGCTCCTACGAGCAGTACTTC.

The chain uses TRBV14 and TRBJ1-2, with 7 nucleotides matching TRBD1. The CDR3 consists of 15 residues. The J segment lost 4 bases and the V segment lost 4 bases, leaving 9 bases of the junction unmatched. CDR1 is SGHDN, CDR2 FVKESK, per germline. CDR3 residues: CASSLGQTPPYGYTF. The CDR3 coding sequence is TGTGCCAGCAGCCTGGGACAGACCCCTCCCTATGGCTACACCTTC.

V gene TRBV9 combines with J gene TRBJ2-7, with 10 nucleotides matching TRBD2. This CDR3 is built from 15 residues. The ends lost 0 bases at V and 3 bases at J; junction bases unmatched: 3. The germline gives CDR1 SGDLS, CDR2 YYNGEE. The CDR3 reads CASSVASGSNYEQYF. The CDR3 DNA sequence: TGTGCCAGCAGCGTAGCTAGCGGGAGTAACTACGAGCAGTACTTC.

J is TRBJ1-2 and V is TRBV4-1; D gene ambiguous. The V end lost 0 bases, the J end lost 1 base, and 9 bases lay between the germline ends. CDR1 and CDR2 from the germline V gene are MGHRA and YSYEKL. The CDR3 loop spans 15 amino acids. The CDR3 region has the DNA TGCGCCAGCAGCCAAGATCAAAGCAATAACTATGGCTACACCTTC. It yields the protein CASSQDQSNNYGYTF.

V usage is TRBV9 and J usage is TRBJ2-3; 13 nucleotides match TRBD2. Germline V gene lookup returns CDR1 SGDLS and CDR2 YYNGEE. The CDR3 extends over 16 amino acids. V shed 3 bases, J shed 7 bases, and the junction held 8 bases outside the gene matches. The CDR3 bases are TGTGCCAGCAGCGAAGGACTAGCGGGAGATGTGAATACGCAGTATTTT. Protein product: CASSEGLAGDVNTQYF.

The chain couples TRBV7-9 to TRBJ1-1, with 9 bases fitting TRBD1. J was trimmed by 10 bases and V by 5 bases; bases with no gene match: 5. CDR1 SEHNR and CDR2 FQNEAQ come from the germline V gene (reference sequence). The CDR3 is 12 residues long. The CDR3 reads CASSLGTGRAFF. CDR3 nucleotide sequence: TGTGCCAGCAGCCTCGGGACAGGGAGAGCTTTCTTT. Using reference TRBV7-9 and TRBJ1-1 for the parts outside the CDR3, the full variable domain is DTGVSQNPRHKITKRGQNVTFRCDPISEHNRLYWYRQTLGQGPEFLTYFQNEAQLEKSRLLSDRFSAERPKGSFSTLEIQRTEQGDSAMYLCASSLGTGRAFFGQGTRLTVV.

The chain carries TRBV27 and TRBJ1-2, with a possible D match to TRBD1 (6 bases). The CDR3 totals 14 residues. Germline CDR1 and CDR2: MNHEY and SMNVEV (reference sequence). V was pared by 5 bases and J by 7 bases, with 17 bases between. This chain's CDR3 is CASSLGGGLIGYTF. CDR3 bases: TGTGCCAGCAGTCTCGGCGGGGGGCTAATTGGCTACACCTTC.

The chain is built from TRBV27 and TRBJ1-1; D gene unclear. The length of the CDR3 is 14 residues. Between the trimmed V and J ends, which lost 3 bases and 4 bases, there was a span of 12 bases. Germline CDR1 reads MNHEY; CDR2 reads SMNVEV (reference sequence). Here the CDR3 reads CASSFRERSTEAFF. In DNA, the CDR3 is TGTGCCAGCAGTTTTAGGGAGCGGAGCACTGAAGCTTTCTTT.

The chain combines TRBV6-1 with TRBJ2-7; TRBD1 aligns across 11 bases. Unmatched junction bases numbered 2, after V lost 1 base and J lost 3 bases. This CDR3 has 15 amino acids. The germline V gene has CDR1 MNHNS and CDR2 SASEGT. This CDR3 is CASSEDGTGGYEQYF. The CDR3 DNA is TGTGCCAGCAGTGAAGACGGGACAGGGGGCTACGAGCAGTACTTC.

V gene TRBV30 combines with J gene TRBJ2-7; 8 nucleotides match TRBD2. The junction had 3 bases not matched to a gene; V was cut back by 0 bases and J by 5 bases. The CDR3 length is 13 residues. The V gene's germline CDR1 is GTSNPN and CDR2 SVGIG (reference sequence). The CDR3 DNA reads as TGTGCCTGGAGTGTACAACTAGCGGACGAGCAGTACTTC. It is translated as CAWSVQLADEQYF.

V gene TRBV27 combines with J gene TRBJ2-1, with D perhaps TRBD1 (6 bases). V was cut by 3 bases and J by 0 bases, with 12 bases left in between. This CDR3 is 16 amino acids long. Germline values: CDR1 MNHEY, CDR2 SMNVEV (reference sequence). CDR3: CASSLARGGSYNEQFF. The CDR3 DNA sequence: TGTGCCAGCAGTTTGGCCCGAGGGGGCTCCTACAATGAGCAGTTCTTC.

This clone was recorded only once. The chain links TRBV5-6 to TRBJ1-6, with TRBD1 identical over 9 bases. The ends lost 4 bases at V and 0 bases at J; junction bases unmatched: 11. Germline V gives CDR1 SGHDT, CDR2 YYEEEE. The CDR3 consists of 19 residues. CDR3 bases: TGTGCCAGCAGCGTTACCTCCGGGACAGGGTTCTCCTATAATTCACCCCTCCACTTT. Amino acids: CASSVTSGTGFSYNSPLHF.

The V and J genes are TRBV5-1 and TRBJ1-6; D may be TRBD1 (5 bases). This CDR3 is built from 13 residues. Germline CDR1 and CDR2: SGHRS and YFSETQ. V gave up 5 bases and J gave up 6 bases, with 9 bases separating them. CDR3 amino acids: CASRGQGNSPLHF. Written as DNA, the CDR3 is TGCGCCAGCAGAGGGCAGGGTAATTCACCCCTCCACTTT.

CDR3 loop: CAWSVDRSSGNTIYF. The CDR3 DNA reads TGTGCCTGGAGCGTGGACAGGAGCTCTGGAAACACCATATATTTT. This chain connects TRBV30 to TRBJ1-3; TRBD1 matches 7 bases. Trimming removed 3 bases from V and 0 bases from J; junction bases left unmatched: 5. Germline CDR1 reads GTSNPN; CDR2 reads SVGIG (reference sequence). CDR3 size: 15 residues.

Only one count was recorded for this clone. This sequence joins TRBV3-1 (or the pseudogene TRBV3-2) and TRBJ1-2; TRBD1 is a possible D gene (6 bases). This CDR3 comprises 14 residues. Trimming stripped 3 bases from V and 12 bases from J, with 20 bases between. Germline CDR1 and CDR2: LGHDT and YNNKEL (reference sequence). The DNA for the CDR3 is TGTGCCAGCAGCCAGAGGAGTGACAGGAACAAGAACACCTTC. It translates to CASSQRSDRNKNTF.

This clone was recorded a few times. The V and J genes are TRBV19 and TRBJ2-2; TRBD2 matches 8 bases. This CDR3 comprises 14 residues. The V gene end was trimmed by 3 bases and the J gene end by 4 bases; junction bases not matched to a gene: 1. Germline-derived CDR1 and CDR2 are LNHDA and SQIVND (reference sequence). The CDR3 reads CASSILAGTGELFF. CDR3 DNA: TGTGCCAGTAGTATCCTAGCGGGCACCGGGGAGCTGTTTTTT.

J is TRBJ1-5 and V is TRBV28, with TRBD1 as a possible D gene (6 bases). The CDR3 length is 14 residues. The V gene lost 10 bases and the J gene lost 0 bases, with 13 bases spanning the gap. Germline CDR1 MDHEN, CDR2 SYDVKM. The CDR3 sequence is CATEQGGSNQPQHF. CDR3 sequence (DNA): TGTGCCACGGAACAGGGTGGTAGCAATCAGCCCCAGCATTTT.

The V gene is TRBV7-2, the J gene TRBJ2-4, with 7 bases aligning to TRBD2. The CDR3 contains 14 residues. CDR1 and CDR2 from the germline V gene are SGHTA and FQGNSA. With V trimmed by 3 bases and J by 2 bases, 1 base remained unmatched. CDR3 protein: CASSLGGSKNIQYF. In DNA, the CDR3 is TGTGCCAGCAGCTTGGGGGGGTCCAAAAACATTCAGTACTTC.

The chain links TRBV3-1 (or the pseudogene TRBV3-2) to TRBJ1-5; perhaps TRBD1 as D (6 bases). V was cut by 0 bases and J by 2 bases, with 11 bases left in between. Germline assignment: CDR1 LGHDT and CDR2 YNNKEL (reference sequence). The length of the CDR3 is 16 residues. CDR3 amino acids: CASSQEPPGGNQPQHF. The DNA of the CDR3 is TGTGCCAGCAGCCAAGAGCCCCCAGGGGGCAATCAGCCCCAGCATTTT.